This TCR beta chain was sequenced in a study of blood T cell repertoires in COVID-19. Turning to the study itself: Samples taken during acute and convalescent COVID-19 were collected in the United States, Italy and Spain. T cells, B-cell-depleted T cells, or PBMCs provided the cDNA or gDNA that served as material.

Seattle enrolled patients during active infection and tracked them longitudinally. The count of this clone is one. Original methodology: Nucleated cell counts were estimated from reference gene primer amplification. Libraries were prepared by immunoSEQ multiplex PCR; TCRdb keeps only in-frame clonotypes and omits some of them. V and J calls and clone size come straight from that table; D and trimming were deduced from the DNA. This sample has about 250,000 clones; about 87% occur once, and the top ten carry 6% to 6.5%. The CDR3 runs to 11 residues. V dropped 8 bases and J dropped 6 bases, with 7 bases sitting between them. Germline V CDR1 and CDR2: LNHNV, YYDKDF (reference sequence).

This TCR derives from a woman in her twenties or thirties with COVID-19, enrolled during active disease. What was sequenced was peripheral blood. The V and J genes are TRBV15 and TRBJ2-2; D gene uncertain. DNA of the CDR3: TGTGCCACCTCCATGTCCGGGGAGCTGTTTTTT. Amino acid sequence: CATSMSGELFF. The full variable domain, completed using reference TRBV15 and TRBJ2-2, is DAMVIQNPRYQVTQFGKPVTLSCSQTLNHNVMYWYQQKSSQAPKLLFHYYDKDFNNEADTPDNFQSRRPNTSFCFLDIRSPGLGDTAMYLCATSMSGELFFGEGSRLTVL.